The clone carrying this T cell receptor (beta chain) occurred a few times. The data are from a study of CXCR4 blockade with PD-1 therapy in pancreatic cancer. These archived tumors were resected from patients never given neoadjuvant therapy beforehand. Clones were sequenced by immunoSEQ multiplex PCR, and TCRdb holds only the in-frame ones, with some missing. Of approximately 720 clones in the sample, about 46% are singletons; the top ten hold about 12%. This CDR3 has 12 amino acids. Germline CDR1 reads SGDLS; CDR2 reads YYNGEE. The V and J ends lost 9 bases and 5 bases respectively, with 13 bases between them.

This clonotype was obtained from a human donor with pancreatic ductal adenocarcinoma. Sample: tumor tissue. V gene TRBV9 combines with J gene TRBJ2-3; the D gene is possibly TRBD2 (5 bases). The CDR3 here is CATVPRVDTQYF. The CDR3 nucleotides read TGTGCCACCGTCCCGAGGGTAGATACGCAGTATTTT.